This T cell receptor (beta chain) comes out of a study of immune cell composition in non-small cell lung cancer. DNA was extracted from unsorted cell suspensions stored frozen. Study-level results: Dominant in vivo tumour-associated clones were not shown to share tumour-reactive sequences. Clones >0.5% enriched in tumour were rarer in adenocarcinoma (roughly 33%) than squamous (approximately 75%). Tumour TCR-beta clonality showed no significant link to smoking pack-years.

This clone has only a few counts. What it binds is not known. Generated by immunoSEQ multiplex PCR, the TCRdb table keeps only in-frame clones and is missing some. The table includes approximately 11,000 clones, about 60% detected once. V shed 6 bases, J shed 2 bases, and the junction held 7 bases outside the gene matches. Germline values: CDR1 MDHEN, CDR2 SYDVKM. This CDR3 contains 15 residues. The chain combines TRBV28 with TRBJ1-5; 7 nucleotides line up with TRBD1. This clonotype was sampled from a human donor with non-small cell lung cancer. Material: lung tumor tissue. CDR3 sequence: CASSHGTVGNQPQHF. The CDR3 bases are TGTGCCAGCAGCCATGGGACAGTCGGCAATCAGCCCCAGCATTTT.